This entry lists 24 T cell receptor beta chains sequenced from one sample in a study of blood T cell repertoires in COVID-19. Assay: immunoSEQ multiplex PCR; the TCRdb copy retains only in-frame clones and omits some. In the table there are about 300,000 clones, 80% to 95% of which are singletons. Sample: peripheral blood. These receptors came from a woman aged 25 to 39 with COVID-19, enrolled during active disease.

CDR3 nucleotide sequence: TGTGCCAGCAGTGAGATATACGGGACTGTGAACACCGGGGAGCTGTTTTTT. It encodes CASSEIYGTVNTGELFF. This rearrangement joins TRBV2 to TRBJ2-2; TRBD2 might be the D (6 bases). Germline CDR1 and CDR2: SNHLY and FYNNEI. V lost 3 bases, J lost 1 base, and 15 bases lay in between. The CDR3 loop spans 17 amino acids.

The CDR3 nucleotides are TGTGCCAGCAGCTCAAGACTAGTTTACGAGCAGTACTTC. It yields the protein CASSSRLVYEQYF. V and J are TRBV13 and TRBJ2-7; tentatively, D is TRBD2 (6 bases). Per the germline V gene, CDR1 is PRHDT and CDR2 is FYEKMQ (reference sequence). Trimming removed 4 bases at V and 4 bases at J, with 11 bases between. The CDR3 has 13 amino acids.

In DNA, the CDR3 is TGTGCCAGCAGCGTAGAGGGGGGACAGGGAGGCACTGAAGCTTTCTTT. Amino acid sequence: CASSVEGGQGGTEAFF. The chain joins TRBV9 to TRBJ1-1; 9 bases are a match to TRBD1. V shed 0 bases, J shed 4 bases, and the junction held 7 bases outside the gene matches. CDR1 SGDLS and CDR2 YYNGEE come from the germline V gene. The CDR3 totals 16 residues.

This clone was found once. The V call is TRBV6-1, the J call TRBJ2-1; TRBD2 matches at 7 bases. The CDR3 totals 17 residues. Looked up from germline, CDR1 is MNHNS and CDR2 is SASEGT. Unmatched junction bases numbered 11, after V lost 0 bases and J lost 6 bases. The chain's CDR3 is CASSEALPGRRINEQFF. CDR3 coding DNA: TGTGCCAGCAGTGAAGCGCTTCCCGGGAGGCGGATCAATGAGCAGTTCTTC.

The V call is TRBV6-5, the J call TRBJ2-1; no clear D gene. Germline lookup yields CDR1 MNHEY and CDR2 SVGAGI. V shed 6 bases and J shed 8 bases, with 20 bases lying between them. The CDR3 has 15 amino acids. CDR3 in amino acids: CASRLTDGLNDEQFF. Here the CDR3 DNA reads TGTGCCAGCAGGCTTACCGACGGGTTGAACGATGAGCAGTTCTTC.

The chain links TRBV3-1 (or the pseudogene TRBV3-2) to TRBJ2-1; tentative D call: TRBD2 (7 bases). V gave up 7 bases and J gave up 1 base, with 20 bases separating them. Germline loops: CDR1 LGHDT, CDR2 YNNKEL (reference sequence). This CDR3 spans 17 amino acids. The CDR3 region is CASNTRGGGGSYNEQFF. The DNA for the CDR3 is TGTGCCAGCAACACTAGAGGGGGGGGCGGATCCTACAATGAGCAGTTCTTC.

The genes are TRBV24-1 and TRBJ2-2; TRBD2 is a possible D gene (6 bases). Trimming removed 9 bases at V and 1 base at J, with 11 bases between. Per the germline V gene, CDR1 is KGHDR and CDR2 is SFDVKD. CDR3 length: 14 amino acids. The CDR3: CATGGRGNTGELFF. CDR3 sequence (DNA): TGTGCCACCGGCGGGCGGGGGAACACCGGGGAGCTGTTTTTT.

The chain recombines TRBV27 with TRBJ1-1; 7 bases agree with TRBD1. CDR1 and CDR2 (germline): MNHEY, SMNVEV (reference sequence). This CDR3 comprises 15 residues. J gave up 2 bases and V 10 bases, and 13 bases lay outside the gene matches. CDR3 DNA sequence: TGTGCCATCCAAAGGGACAGCAGCTTTAACACTGAAGCTTTCTTT. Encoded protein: CAIQRDSSFNTEAFF.

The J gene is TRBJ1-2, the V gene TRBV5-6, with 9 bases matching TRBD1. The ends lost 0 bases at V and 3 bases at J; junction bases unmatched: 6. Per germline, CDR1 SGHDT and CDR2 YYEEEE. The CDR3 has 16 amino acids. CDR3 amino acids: CASSLGQGDWDYGYTF. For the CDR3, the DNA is TGTGCCAGCAGCTTGGGACAGGGGGATTGGGACTATGGCTACACCTTC.

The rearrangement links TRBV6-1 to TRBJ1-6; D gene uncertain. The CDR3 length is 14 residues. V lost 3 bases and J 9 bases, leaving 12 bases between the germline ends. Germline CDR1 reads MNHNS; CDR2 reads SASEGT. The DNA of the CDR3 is TGTGCCAGCAGTGACGGGATTTTTAGTTCACCCCTCCACTTT. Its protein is CASSDGIFSSPLHF.

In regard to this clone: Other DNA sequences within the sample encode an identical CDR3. The CDR3 DNA reads as TGTGCCAGCAGCCAAGATCGACAGGTCGTTGAAGCTTTCTTT. Translated, it gives CASSQDRQVVEAFF. V and J are TRBV3-1 (or the pseudogene TRBV3-2) and TRBJ1-1, with D possibly matching TRBD1 (6 bases). CDR1 and CDR2 from the germline V gene are LGHDT and YNNKEL (reference sequence). The CDR3 has 14 amino acids. Trimming pared 0 bases from V and 7 bases from J, leaving 12 bases between.

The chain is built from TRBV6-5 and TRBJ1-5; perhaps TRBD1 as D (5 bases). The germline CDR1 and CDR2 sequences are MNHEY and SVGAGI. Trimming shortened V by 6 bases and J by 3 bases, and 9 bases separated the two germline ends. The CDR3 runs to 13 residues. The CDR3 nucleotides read TGTGCCAGCAGCGACAGACCCAATCAGCCCCAGCATTTT. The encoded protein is CASSDRPNQPQHF.

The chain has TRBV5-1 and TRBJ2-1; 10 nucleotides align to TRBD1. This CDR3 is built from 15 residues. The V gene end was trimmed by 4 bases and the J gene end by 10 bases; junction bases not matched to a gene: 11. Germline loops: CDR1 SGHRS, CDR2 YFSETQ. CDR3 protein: CASSPVGTGEREQFF. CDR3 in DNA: TGCGCCAGCAGCCCGGTGGGGACAGGGGAACGCGAGCAGTTCTTC.

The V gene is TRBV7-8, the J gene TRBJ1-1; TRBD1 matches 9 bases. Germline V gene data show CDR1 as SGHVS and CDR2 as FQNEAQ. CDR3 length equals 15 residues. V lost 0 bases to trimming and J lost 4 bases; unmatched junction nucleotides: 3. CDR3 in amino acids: CASSLARDRATEAFF. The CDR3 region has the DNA TGTGCCAGCAGCTTAGCCCGGGACAGGGCCACTGAAGCTTTCTTT.

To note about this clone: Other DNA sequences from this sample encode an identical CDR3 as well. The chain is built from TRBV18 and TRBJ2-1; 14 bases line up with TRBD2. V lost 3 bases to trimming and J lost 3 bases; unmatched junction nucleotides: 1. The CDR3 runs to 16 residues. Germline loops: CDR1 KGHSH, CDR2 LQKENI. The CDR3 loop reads CASSPGTSGSYNEQFF. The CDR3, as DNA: TGTGCCAGCTCACCGGGGACTAGCGGGAGCTACAATGAGCAGTTCTTC.

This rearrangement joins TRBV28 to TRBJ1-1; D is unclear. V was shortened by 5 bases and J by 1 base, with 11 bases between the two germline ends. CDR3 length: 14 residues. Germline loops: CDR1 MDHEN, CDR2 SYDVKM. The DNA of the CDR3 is TGTGCCAGCAGTCCGTTTACTACGAACACTGAAGCTTTCTTT. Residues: CASSPFTTNTEAFF.

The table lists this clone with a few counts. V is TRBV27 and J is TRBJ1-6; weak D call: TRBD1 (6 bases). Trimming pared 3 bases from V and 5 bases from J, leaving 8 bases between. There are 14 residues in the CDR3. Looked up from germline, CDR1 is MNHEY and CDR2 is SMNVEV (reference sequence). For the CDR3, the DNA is TGTGCCAGCAGTTTCCGGGACAATAATTCACCCCTCCACTTT. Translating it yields CASSFRDNNSPLHF.

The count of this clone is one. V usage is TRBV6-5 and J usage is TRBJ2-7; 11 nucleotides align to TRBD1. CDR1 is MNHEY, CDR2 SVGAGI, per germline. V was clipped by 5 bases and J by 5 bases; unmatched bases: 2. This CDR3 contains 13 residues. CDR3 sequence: CASSRTGGDEQYF. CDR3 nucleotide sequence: TGTGCCAGCAGTCGGACAGGGGGCGACGAGCAGTACTTC.

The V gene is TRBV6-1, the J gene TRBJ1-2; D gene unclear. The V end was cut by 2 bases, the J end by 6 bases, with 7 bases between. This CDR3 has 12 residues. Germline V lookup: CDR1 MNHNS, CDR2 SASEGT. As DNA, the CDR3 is TGTGCCAGCAGTGAACCCGGGGATGGCTACACCTTC. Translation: CASSEPGDGYTF.

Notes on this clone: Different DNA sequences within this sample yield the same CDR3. The CDR3 DNA sequence: TGTGCCAGCAGCGTAGATGGCGGTTTCAATCAGCCCCAGCATTTT. Its protein is CASSVDGGFNQPQHF. V and J are TRBV9 and TRBJ1-5; D not certain. V was cut by 0 bases and J by 3 bases, with 10 bases left in between. The germline gives CDR1 SGDLS, CDR2 YYNGEE. This CDR3 has 15 residues.

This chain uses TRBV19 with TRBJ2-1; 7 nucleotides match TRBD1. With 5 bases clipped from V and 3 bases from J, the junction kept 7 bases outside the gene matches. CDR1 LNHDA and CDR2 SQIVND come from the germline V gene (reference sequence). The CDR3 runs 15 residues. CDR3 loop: CASSPDRDSYNEQFF. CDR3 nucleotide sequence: TGTGCCAGTAGTCCCGACCGGGACAGCTACAATGAGCAGTTCTTC.

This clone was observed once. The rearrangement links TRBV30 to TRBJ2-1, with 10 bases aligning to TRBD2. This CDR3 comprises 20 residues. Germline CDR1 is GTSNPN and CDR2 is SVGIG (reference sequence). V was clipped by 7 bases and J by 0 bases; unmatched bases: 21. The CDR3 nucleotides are TGTGCCTATACCGTAATGGGACACGGACTAGCGGCCCGCTCCTACAATGAGCAGTTCTTC. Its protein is CAYTVMGHGLAARSYNEQFF.

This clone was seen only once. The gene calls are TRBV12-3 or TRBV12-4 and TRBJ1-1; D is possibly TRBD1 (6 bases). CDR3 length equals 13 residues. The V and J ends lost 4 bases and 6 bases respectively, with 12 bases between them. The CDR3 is CASSWTESSEAFF. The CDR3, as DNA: TGTGCCAGCAGTTGGACAGAGTCGTCTGAAGCTTTCTTT.

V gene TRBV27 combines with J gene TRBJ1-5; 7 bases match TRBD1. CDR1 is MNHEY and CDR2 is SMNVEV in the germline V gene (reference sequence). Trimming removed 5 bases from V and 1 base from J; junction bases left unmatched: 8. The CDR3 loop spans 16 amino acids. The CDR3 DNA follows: TGTGCCAGCAGTCTAGAACCGACAGGGAGCAATCAGCCCCAGCATTTT. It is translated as CASSLEPTGSNQPQHF.